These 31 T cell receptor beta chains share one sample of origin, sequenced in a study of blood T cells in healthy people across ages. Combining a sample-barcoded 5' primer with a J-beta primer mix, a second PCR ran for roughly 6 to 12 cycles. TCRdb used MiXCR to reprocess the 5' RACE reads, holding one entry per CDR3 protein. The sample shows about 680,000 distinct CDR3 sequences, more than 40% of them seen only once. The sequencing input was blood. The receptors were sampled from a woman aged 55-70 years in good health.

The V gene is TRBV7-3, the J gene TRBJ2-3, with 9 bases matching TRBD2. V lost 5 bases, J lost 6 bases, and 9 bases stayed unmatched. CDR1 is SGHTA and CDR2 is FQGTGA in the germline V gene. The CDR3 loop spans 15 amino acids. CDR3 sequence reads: CASSVSAGGGDTQYF. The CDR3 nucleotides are TGTGCCAGCAGCGTATCAGCGGGAGGTGGGGATACGCAGTATTTT. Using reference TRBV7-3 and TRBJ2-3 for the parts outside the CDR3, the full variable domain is GAGVSQTPSNKVTEKGKYVELRCDPISGHTALYWYRQSLGQGPEFLIYFQGTGAADDSGLPNDRFFAVRPEGSVSTLKIQRTERGDSAVYLCASSVSAGGGDTQYFGPGTRLTVL.

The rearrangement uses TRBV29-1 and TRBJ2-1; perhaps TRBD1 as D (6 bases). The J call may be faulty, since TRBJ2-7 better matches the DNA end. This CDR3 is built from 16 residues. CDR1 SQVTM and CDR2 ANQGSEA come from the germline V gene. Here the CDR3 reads CSVLDSFTVSYNEQYF. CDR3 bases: TGCAGCGTCCTGGACAGTTTTACGGTTTCCTACAATGAGCAGTACTTC.

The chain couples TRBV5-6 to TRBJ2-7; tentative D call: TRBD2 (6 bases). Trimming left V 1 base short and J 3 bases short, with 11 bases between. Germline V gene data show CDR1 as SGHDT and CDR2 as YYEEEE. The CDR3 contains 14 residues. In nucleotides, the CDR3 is TGTGCCAGCAGCTTGCAACTAGCAGACTACGAGCAGTACTTC. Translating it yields CASSLQLADYEQYF. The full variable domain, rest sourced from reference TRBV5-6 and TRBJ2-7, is DAGVTQSPTHLIKTRGQQVTLRCSPKSGHDTVSWYQQALGQGPQFIFQYYEEEERQRGNFPDRFSGHQFPNYSSELNVNALLLGDSALYLCASSLQLADYEQYFGPGTRLTVT.

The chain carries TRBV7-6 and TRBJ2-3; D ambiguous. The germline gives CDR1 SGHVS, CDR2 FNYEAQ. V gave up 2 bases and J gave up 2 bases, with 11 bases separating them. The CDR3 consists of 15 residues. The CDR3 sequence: CASSLLFQNTDTQYF. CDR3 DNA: TGTGCCAGCAGCTTACTTTTCCAGAACACAGATACGCAGTATTTT.

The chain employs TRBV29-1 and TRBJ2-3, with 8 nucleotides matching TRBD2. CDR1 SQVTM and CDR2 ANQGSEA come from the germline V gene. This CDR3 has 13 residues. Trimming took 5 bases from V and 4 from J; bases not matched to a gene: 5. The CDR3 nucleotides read TGCAGCGTTAGCGGGAGAATCTCAGATACGCAGTATTTT. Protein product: CSVSGRISDTQYF.

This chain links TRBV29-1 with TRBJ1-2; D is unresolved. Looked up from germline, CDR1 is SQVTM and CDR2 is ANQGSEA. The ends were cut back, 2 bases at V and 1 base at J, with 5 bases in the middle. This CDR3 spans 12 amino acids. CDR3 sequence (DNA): TGCAGCGTTGAACCAAATAACTATGGCTACACCTTC. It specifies CSVEPNNYGYTF.

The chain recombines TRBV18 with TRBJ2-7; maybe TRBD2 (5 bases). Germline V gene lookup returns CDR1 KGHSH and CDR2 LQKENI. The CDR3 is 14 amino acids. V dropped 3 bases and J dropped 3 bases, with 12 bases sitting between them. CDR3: CASSPSGVDYEQYF. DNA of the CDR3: TGTGCCAGCTCACCGTCCGGGGTCGACTACGAGCAGTACTTC.

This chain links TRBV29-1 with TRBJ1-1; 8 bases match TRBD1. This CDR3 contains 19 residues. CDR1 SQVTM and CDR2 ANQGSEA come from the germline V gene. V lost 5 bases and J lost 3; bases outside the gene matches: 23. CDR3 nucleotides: TGCAGCGTTCCTGTAACAGGGGGTACTCTACGGCGGATCTACACTGAAGCTTTCTTT. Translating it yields CSVPVTGGTLRRIYTEAFF.

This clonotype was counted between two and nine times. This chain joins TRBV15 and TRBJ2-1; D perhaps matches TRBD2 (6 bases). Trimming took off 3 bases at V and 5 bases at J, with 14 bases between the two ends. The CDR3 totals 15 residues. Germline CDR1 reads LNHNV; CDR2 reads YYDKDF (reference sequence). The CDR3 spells CATSSGAGKDNEQFF. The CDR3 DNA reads TGTGCCACCAGCAGTGGGGCGGGGAAGGACAATGAGCAGTTCTTC. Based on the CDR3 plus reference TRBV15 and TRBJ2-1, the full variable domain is DAMVIQNPRYQVTQFGKPVTLSCSQTLNHNVMYWYQQKSSQAPKLLFHYYDKDFNNEADTPDNFQSRRPNTSFCFLDIRSPGLGDTAMYLCATSSGAGKDNEQFFGPGTRLTVL.

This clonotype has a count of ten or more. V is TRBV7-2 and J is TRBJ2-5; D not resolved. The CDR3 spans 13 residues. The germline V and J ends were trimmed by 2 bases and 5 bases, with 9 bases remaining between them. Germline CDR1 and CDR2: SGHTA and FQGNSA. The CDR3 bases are TGTGCCAGCAGCTTATTGGGATTGGAGACCCAGTACTTC. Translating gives CASSLLGLETQYF.

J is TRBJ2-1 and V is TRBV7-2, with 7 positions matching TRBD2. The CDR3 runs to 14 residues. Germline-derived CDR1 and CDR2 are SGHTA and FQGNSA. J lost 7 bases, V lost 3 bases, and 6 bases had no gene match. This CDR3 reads CASSLGGTINEQFF. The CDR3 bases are TGTGCCAGCAGCTTGGGCGGGACTATAAATGAGCAGTTCTTC. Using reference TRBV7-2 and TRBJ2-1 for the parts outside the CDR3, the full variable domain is GAGVSQSPSNKVTEKGKDVELRCDPISGHTALYWYRQSLGQGLEFLIYFQGNSAPDKSGLPSDRFSAERTGGSVSTLTIQRTQQEDSAVYLCASSLGGTINEQFFGPGTRLTVL.

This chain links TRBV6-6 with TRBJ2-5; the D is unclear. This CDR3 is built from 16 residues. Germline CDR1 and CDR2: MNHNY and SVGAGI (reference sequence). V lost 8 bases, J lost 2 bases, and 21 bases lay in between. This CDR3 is CASGYPAVGRQETQYF. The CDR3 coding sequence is TGTGCCAGCGGATACCCCGCGGTGGGCCGACAAGAGACCCAGTACTTC.

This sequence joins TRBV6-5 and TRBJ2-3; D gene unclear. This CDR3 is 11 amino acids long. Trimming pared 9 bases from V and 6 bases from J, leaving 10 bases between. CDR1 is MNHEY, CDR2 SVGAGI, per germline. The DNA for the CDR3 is TGTGCCAGTACCTTGCGGGATACGCAGTATTTT. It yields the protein CASTLRDTQYF.

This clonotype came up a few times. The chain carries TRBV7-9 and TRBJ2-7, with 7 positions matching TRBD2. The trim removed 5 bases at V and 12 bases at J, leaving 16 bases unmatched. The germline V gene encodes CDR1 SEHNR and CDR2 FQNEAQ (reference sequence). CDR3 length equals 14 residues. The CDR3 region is CASSPRTEGGVWYF. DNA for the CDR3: TGTGCCAGCAGCCCTAGAACCGAGGGAGGGGTTTGGTACTTC.

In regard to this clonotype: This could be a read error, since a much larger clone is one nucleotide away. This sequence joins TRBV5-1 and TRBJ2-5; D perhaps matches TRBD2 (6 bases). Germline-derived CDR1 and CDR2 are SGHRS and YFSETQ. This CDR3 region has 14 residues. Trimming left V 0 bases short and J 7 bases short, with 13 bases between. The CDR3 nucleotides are TGCGCCAGCAGCTTGGAGTCGCGGGGTTCGACCCAGTACTTC. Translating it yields CASSLESRGSTQYF.

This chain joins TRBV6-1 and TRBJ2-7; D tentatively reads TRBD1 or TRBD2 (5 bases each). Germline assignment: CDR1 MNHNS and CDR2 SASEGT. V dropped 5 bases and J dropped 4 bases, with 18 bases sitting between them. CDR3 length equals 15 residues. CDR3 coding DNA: TGTGCCAGCAGTAGACGGAGCGTGGGGGTATACGAGCAGTACTTC. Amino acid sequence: CASSRRSVGVYEQYF.

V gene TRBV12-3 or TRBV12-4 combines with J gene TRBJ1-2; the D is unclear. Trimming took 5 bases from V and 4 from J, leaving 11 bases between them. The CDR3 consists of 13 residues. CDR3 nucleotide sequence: TGTGCCAGCAGTGTGAAACCGGGCTATGGCTACACCTTC. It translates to CASSVKPGYGYTF.

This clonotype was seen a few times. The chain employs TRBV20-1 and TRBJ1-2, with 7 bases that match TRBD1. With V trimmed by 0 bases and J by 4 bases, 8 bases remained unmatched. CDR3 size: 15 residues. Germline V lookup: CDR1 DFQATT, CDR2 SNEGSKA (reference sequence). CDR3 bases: TGCAGTGCTAGAGAACCGGGACAGTCTGCCTATGGCTACACCTTC. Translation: CSAREPGQSAYGYTF.

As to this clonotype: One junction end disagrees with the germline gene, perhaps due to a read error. The CDR3: CASSLDTLSGANVLTF. In DNA, the CDR3 is TGTGCCAGCAGTTTAGACACGTTATCTGGGGCCAACGTCCTGACTTTC. The chain combines TRBV11-1 with TRBJ2-6; D unresolved. The CDR3 length is 16 residues. Germline CDR1 and CDR2: SGHAT and FQDESV (reference sequence).

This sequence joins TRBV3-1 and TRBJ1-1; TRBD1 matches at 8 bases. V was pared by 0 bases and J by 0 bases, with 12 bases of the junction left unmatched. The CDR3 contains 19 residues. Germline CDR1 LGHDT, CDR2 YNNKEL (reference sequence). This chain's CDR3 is CASSQDPTRTGRMNTEAFF. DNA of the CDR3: TGTGCCAGCAGCCAAGATCCCACCAGGACAGGGCGTATGAACACTGAAGCTTTCTTT. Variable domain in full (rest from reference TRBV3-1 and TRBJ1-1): DTAVSQTPKYLVTQMGNDKSIKCEQNLGHDTMYWYKQDSKKFLKIMFSYNNKELIINETVPNRFSPKSPDKAHLNLHINSLELGDSAVYFCASSQDPTRTGRMNTEAFFGQGTRLTVV.

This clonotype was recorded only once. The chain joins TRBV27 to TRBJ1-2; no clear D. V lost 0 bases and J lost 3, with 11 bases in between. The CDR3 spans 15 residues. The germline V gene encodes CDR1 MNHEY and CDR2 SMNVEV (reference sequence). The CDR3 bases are TGTGCCAGCAGTTTATCGCCCGACACCCACTATGGCTACACCTTC. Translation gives CASSLSPDTHYGYTF.

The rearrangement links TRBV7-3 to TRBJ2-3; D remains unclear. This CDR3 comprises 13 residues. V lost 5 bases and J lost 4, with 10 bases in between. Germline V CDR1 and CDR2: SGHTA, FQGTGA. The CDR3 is CASSGRWADTQYF. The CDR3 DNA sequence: TGTGCCAGCAGCGGCCGTTGGGCAGATACGCAGTATTTT.

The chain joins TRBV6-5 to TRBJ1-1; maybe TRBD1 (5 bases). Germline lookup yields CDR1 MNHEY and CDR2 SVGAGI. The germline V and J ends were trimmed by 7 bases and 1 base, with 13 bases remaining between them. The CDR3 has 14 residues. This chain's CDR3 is CASKSGQSNTEAFF. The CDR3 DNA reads TGTGCCAGCAAGAGCGGACAATCGAACACTGAAGCTTTCTTT.

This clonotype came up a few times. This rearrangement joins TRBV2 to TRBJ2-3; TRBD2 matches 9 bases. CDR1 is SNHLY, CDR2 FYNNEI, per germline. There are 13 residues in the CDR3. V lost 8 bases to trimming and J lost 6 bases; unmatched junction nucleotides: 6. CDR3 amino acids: CASQREAGDTQYF. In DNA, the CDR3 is TGTGCCAGCCAGCGGGAGGCCGGGGATACGCAGTATTTT.

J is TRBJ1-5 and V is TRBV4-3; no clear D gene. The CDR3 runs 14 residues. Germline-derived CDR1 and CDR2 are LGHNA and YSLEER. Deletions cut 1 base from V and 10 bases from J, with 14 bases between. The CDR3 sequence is CASSQGIGSSPQHF. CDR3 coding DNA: TGCGCCAGCAGCCAAGGAATAGGCTCTAGCCCCCAGCATTTT.

The CDR3 region is CASLLAGTYEQYF. The CDR3 DNA sequence: TGTGCCAGTTTACTAGCGGGGACCTACGAGCAGTACTTC. The rearrangement links TRBV2 to TRBJ2-7, with TRBD2 matching 10 bases. The CDR3 extends over 13 amino acids. Germline assignment: CDR1 SNHLY and CDR2 FYNNEI. The V and J ends lost 9 bases and 2 bases, in that order; junction bases with no gene match: 4.

CDR3 residues: CASRSKNTGELFF. The CDR3 coding sequence is TGTGCCAGCAGGAGCAAGAACACCGGGGAGCTGTTTTTT. The chain links TRBV7-2 to TRBJ2-2; D gene unclear. The CDR3 loop spans 13 amino acids. The germline CDR1 and CDR2 sequences are SGHTA and FQGNSA. V was trimmed by 6 bases and J by 1 base, leaving 6 bases between them.

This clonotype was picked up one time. The CDR3 here is CASSQVGLAYNEQFF. CDR3 sequence (DNA): TGCGCCAGCAGCCAAGTCGGACTAGCCTACAATGAGCAGTTCTTC. The rearrangement links TRBV4-1 to TRBJ2-1; TRBD2 matches at 7 bases. Germline V gene sequence: CDR1 MGHRA, CDR2 YSYEKL. J was trimmed by 2 bases and V by 1 base; bases with no gene match: 2. The length of the CDR3 is 15 residues.

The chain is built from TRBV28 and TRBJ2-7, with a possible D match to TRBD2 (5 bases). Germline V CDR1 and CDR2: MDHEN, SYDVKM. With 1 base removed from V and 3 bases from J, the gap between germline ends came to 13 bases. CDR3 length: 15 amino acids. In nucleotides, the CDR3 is TGTGCCAGCAGTTTATACTCCGGGGTATACTACGAGCAGTACTTC. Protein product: CASSLYSGVYYEQYF.

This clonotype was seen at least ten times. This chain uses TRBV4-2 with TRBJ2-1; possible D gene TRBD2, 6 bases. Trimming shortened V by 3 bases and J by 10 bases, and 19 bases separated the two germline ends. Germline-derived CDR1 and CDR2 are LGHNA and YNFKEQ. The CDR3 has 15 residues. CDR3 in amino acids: CASSQTTGGEREQFF. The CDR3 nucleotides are TGTGCCAGCAGCCAGACTACGGGCGGGGAGAGGGAGCAGTTCTTC.

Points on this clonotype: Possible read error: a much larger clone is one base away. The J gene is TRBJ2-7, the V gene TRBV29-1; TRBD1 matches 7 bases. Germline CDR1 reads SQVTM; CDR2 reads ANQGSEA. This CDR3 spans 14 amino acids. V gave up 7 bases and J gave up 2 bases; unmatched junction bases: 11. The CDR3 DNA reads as TGCAGCGCTGTAGGGGGCCGTTTCCCCTACGAGCAGTACTTC. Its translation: CSAVGGRFPYEQYF.